These T cell receptor beta chains were read from a single sample in a study of blood T cell repertoires in COVID-19. The table came from immunoSEQ multiplex PCR; TCRdb's copy has only in-frame clones and leaves some out. The sample carries around 100,000 clones, roughly 85% recorded once. Sequencing was carried out using peripheral blood. The source is a woman in her 70s with active or convalescent COVID-19. CDR3s include the opening cysteine and the closing phenylalanine or tryptophan. A D gene is named only where the DNA matches it firmly. A row's size may be missing; if present it is once, few, many or a size class.

J gene: TRBJ2-2
V gene: TRBV14
clone size: NA
D gene: NA
CDR3 DNA: TGTGCCAGCAGCTCACTCGGCAGGCCGCTGGGCGGGGAGCTGTTTTTT
CDR3 protein: CASSSLGRPLGGELFF

J gene: TRBJ1-1
V gene: TRBV28
clone size: NA
D gene: NA
CDR3 DNA: TGTGCCAGCAGTTCTCCCGGAACGGGAGGCCCTGAAGCTTTCTTT
CDR3 protein: CASSSPGTGGPEAFF

J gene: TRBJ2-7
V gene: TRBV7-2
clone size: NA
D gene: NA
CDR3 DNA: TGTGCCAGCAGCCCGGACTACTCCTACGAGCAGTACTTC
CDR3 protein: CASSPDYSYEQYF

J gene: TRBJ1-6
V gene: TRBV7-2
clone size: NA
D gene: NA
CDR3 DNA: TGTGCCAGCAGCTTTAAACAGGGCAATTCACCCCTCCACTTT
CDR3 protein: CASSFKQGNSPLHF

J gene: TRBJ2-2
V gene: TRBV4-3
clone size: NA
D gene: TRBD2
CDR3 DNA: TGCGCCAGCAGCCAAGGGGGGGCTAGCGGGGGTGTTCGCACCGGGGAGCTGTTTTTT
CDR3 protein: CASSQGGASGGVRTGELFF

J gene: TRBJ2-5
V gene: TRBV19
clone size: NA
D gene: NA
CDR3 DNA: TGTGCCAGTAGTTTCCGGGACCAAGAGACCCAGTACTTC
CDR3 protein: CASSFRDQETQYF

J gene: TRBJ1-1
V gene: TRBV7-2
clone size: NA
D gene: NA
CDR3 DNA: TGTGCCAGCAGCTGGGACCCGGACAGAGAAGCTTTCTTT
CDR3 protein: CASSWDPDREAFF

J gene: TRBJ2-5
V gene: TRBV5-1
clone size: NA
D gene: NA
CDR3 DNA: TGCGCCAGCAGCTTGACGGGGGAAGAGACCCAGTACTTC
CDR3 protein: CASSLTGEETQYF

J gene: TRBJ1-5
V gene: TRBV7-3
clone size: few
D gene: NA
CDR3 DNA: TGTGCCAGCAGCGTCGCCTGGCCCGGGAATCAGCCCCAGCATTTT
CDR3 protein: CASSVAWPGNQPQHF

J gene: TRBJ1-3
V gene: TRBV7-2
clone size: few
D gene: NA
CDR3 DNA: TGTGCCAGCAGCTTAGCAATTGGGGGGAACACCATATATTTT
CDR3 protein: CASSLAIGGNTIYF

J gene: TRBJ2-3
V gene: TRBV6-1
clone size: NA
D gene: NA
CDR3 DNA: TGTGCCAGCAGTGAAGTGGCTAGCACAGATACGCAGTATTTT
CDR3 protein: CASSEVASTDTQYF

J gene: TRBJ1-6
V gene: TRBV28
clone size: once
D gene: TRBD1
CDR3 DNA: TGTGCCAGCAGTCAACTGGGACAGGGAGGATTCTCACCCCTCCACTTT
CDR3 protein: CASSQLGQGGFSPLHF

J gene: TRBJ2-1
V gene: TRBV11-2
clone size: NA
D gene: NA
CDR3 DNA: TGTGCCAGCAGCTTAGAGTCTTTCAATGAGCAGTTCTTC
CDR3 protein: CASSLESFNEQFF

J gene: TRBJ2-1
V gene: TRBV9
clone size: NA
D gene: NA
CDR3 DNA: TGTGCCAGCAGCGTAGCTCCAGGGGATGGTGAGCAGTTCTTC
CDR3 protein: CASSVAPGDGEQFF

J gene: TRBJ2-5
V gene: TRBV12-3/TRBV12-4
clone size: NA
D gene: NA
CDR3 DNA: TGTGCCAGCAGCGTAGGGGGTGGGGAGACCCAGTACTTC
CDR3 protein: CASSVGGGETQYF

J gene: TRBJ2-7
V gene: TRBV24-1
clone size: NA
D gene: NA
CDR3 DNA: TGTGCCACCAGTGATCCAGGGGAGGGATCGGGCGAGCAGTACTTC
CDR3 protein: CATSDPGEGSGEQYF

J gene: TRBJ2-1
V gene: TRBV7-8
clone size: once
D gene: TRBD2
CDR3 DNA: TGTGCCAGCAGCTTAGGAGGTAGCGGGAGAAACAATGAGCAGTTCTTC
CDR3 protein: CASSLGGSGRNNEQFF

J gene: TRBJ1-3
V gene: TRBV28
clone size: NA
D gene: NA
CDR3 DNA: TGTGCCAGCAGTTTTTCGGGGAAGAGCTCTGGAAACACCATATATTTT
CDR3 protein: CASSFSGKSSGNTIYF

J gene: TRBJ2-7
V gene: TRBV6-2/TRBV6-3
clone size: NA
D gene: TRBD1
CDR3 DNA: TGTGCCAGCAGTAGCGACAGGGGACCCTACGAGCAGTACTTC
CDR3 protein: CASSSDRGPYEQYF

J gene: TRBJ2-1
V gene: TRBV6-1
clone size: NA
D gene: TRBD2
CDR3 DNA: TGTGCCAGCAGTGCCGGGGAGGGCCTAGGGAATGAGCAGTTCTTC
CDR3 protein: CASSAGEGLGNEQFF

J gene: TRBJ1-2
V gene: TRBV6-5
clone size: NA
D gene: TRBD1
CDR3 DNA: TGTGCCAGCAGTACCGACAGGGGCGGCTATGGCTACACCTTC
CDR3 protein: CASSTDRGGYGYTF

J gene: TRBJ2-1
V gene: TRBV4-1
clone size: once
D gene: NA
CDR3 DNA: TGCGCCAGCAGCCAAGACAGGGGGAGGAATGAGCAGTTCTTC
CDR3 protein: CASSQDRGRNEQFF

J gene: TRBJ1-5
V gene: TRBV3-1/TRBV3-2
clone size: NA
D gene: TRBD1
CDR3 DNA: TGTGCCAGCAGCCATAGACAGGGATATCAGCCCCAGCATTTT
CDR3 protein: CASSHRQGYQPQHF

J gene: TRBJ1-6
V gene: TRBV18
clone size: few
D gene: NA
CDR3 DNA: TGTGCCAGCTCACTACAAAAATATCAGGGAGGTAATTCACCCCTCCACTTT
CDR3 protein: CASSLQKYQGGNSPLHF

J gene: TRBJ1-3
V gene: TRBV10-3
clone size: NA
D gene: TRBD1
CDR3 DNA: TGTGCCATCAGGCCCGGACAGGCAGGAAACACCATATATTTT
CDR3 protein: CAIRPGQAGNTIYF

J gene: TRBJ2-7
V gene: TRBV24-1
clone size: NA
D gene: TRBD1
CDR3 DNA: TGTGCCACCAGCCCACAGGGGCTTGAGCAGTACTTC
CDR3 protein: CATSPQGLEQYF

J gene: TRBJ2-1
V gene: TRBV5-4
clone size: NA
D gene: TRBD2
CDR3 DNA: TGTGCCAGCAGCTTGCCGGGGGGTCCTTTCAATGAGCAGTTCTTC
CDR3 protein: CASSLPGGPFNEQFF

J gene: TRBJ2-5
V gene: TRBV7-3
clone size: NA
D gene: NA
CDR3 DNA: TGTGCCAGCAGCTTAATGTTTGGACCGGGGGAGACCCAGTACTTC
CDR3 protein: CASSLMFGPGETQYF

J gene: TRBJ2-3
V gene: TRBV9
clone size: NA
D gene: TRBD2
CDR3 DNA: TGTGCCAGCAGCCCTCGGGGGGGCCCCACAGATACGCAGTATTTT
CDR3 protein: CASSPRGGPTDTQYF

J gene: TRBJ2-2
V gene: TRBV18
clone size: NA
D gene: NA
CDR3 DNA: TGTGCCAGCTCACCACCGGCATCCAACACCGGGGAGCTGTTTTTT
CDR3 protein: CASSPPASNTGELFF

J gene: TRBJ2-2
V gene: TRBV5-1
clone size: NA
D gene: NA
CDR3 DNA: TGCGCCAGCAGCTTCCAGGCTAGCTCGAACACCGGGGAGCTGTTTTTT
CDR3 protein: CASSFQASSNTGELFF

J gene: TRBJ2-7
V gene: TRBV7-9
clone size: NA
D gene: NA
CDR3 DNA: TGTGCCAGCAGCTTAGGACCTCCGGGTCTGGGCTACGAGCAGTACTTC
CDR3 protein: CASSLGPPGLGYEQYF

J gene: TRBJ1-1
V gene: TRBV4-1
clone size: few
D gene: TRBD1
CDR3 DNA: TGCGCCAGCAGCTATTTGACGCCGGGACAGCCGAACACTGAAGCTTTCTTT
CDR3 protein: CASSYLTPGQPNTEAFF

J gene: TRBJ2-7
V gene: TRBV9
clone size: NA
D gene: NA
CDR3 DNA: TGTGCCAGCAGCGTAGGACAGACCTCCTACGAGCAGTACTTC
CDR3 protein: CASSVGQTSYEQYF

J gene: TRBJ2-1
V gene: TRBV6-6
clone size: NA
D gene: TRBD1
CDR3 DNA: TGTGCCAGCAGTCGACTACTATTTGAACGGGACAGGGTTGGCCCCAGCTCCTACAATGAGCAGTTCTTC
CDR3 protein: CASSRLLFERDRVGPSSYNEQFF

J gene: TRBJ1-3
V gene: TRBV5-8
clone size: NA
D gene: TRBD1
CDR3 DNA: TGTGCCAGCAGCCCCCGGACAGGGTTCGGAAACACCATATATTTT
CDR3 protein: CASSPRTGFGNTIYF

J gene: TRBJ1-2
V gene: TRBV27
clone size: once
D gene: TRBD1
CDR3 DNA: TGTGCCAGCACCAGGGGGCCCAACTATGGCTACACCTTC
CDR3 protein: CASTRGPNYGYTF

J gene: TRBJ1-5
V gene: TRBV9
clone size: NA
D gene: NA
CDR3 DNA: TGTGCCAGCAGCGTAGCGGCTCAGGTAAAGGGCAATCAGCCCCAGCATTTT
CDR3 protein: CASSVAAQVKGNQPQHF

J gene: TRBJ1-1
V gene: TRBV7-8
clone size: NA
D gene: NA
CDR3 DNA: TGTGCCAGCAACTCGGGGGGGGCAGCATCAGCTTTCTTT
CDR3 protein: CASNSGGAASAFF

J gene: TRBJ1-1
V gene: TRBV5-4
clone size: NA
D gene: NA
CDR3 DNA: TGTGCCAGCAGCGGCAAGAACACTGAAGCTTTCTTT
CDR3 protein: CASSGKNTEAFF

J gene: TRBJ2-3
V gene: TRBV5-4
clone size: NA
D gene: TRBD1
CDR3 DNA: TGTGCCATTACCAGGGACAGGGACACAGATACGCAGTATTTT
CDR3 protein: CAITRDRDTDTQYF